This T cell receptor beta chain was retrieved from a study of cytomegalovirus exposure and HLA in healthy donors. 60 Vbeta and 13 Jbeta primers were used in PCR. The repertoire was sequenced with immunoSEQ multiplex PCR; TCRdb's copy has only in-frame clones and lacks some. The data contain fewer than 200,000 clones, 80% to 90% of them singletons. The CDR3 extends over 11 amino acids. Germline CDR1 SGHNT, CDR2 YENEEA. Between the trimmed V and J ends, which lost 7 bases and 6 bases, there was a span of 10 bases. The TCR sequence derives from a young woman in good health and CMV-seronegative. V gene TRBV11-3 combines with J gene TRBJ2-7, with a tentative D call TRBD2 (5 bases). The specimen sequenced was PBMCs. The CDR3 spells CASTRGSEQYF. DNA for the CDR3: TGTGCCAGCACCCGGGGTAGCGAGCAGTACTTC. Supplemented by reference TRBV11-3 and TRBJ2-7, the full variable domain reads EAGVVQSPRYKIIEKKQPVAFWCNPISGHNTLYWYLQNLGQGPELLIRYENEEAVDDSQLPKDRFSAERLKGVDSTLKIQPAELGDSAVYLCASTRGSEQYFGPGTRLTVT.